Shown below are 15 T cell receptor beta chains from a single sample sequenced in a study of vaccination effects on CD4 cells after COVID-19. ViraFEST used viral peptide pools to expand antigen-specific CD4+ T cells before sequencing. Culture proceeded for under twelve days, and CD4+ T cells were then isolated. The person had PCR-confirmed SARS-CoV-2 infection between March and December 2020. Data came from immunoSEQ multiplex PCR; TCRdb stores just in-frame clones and leaves some out. The data hold 35,000 to 40,000 clones, with roughly 69% observed a single time. These receptors have no known antigen. This specimen was CD4+ T cells from PBMCs cultured with HCoV-NL63 spike peptides, taken before COVID-19 vaccination. The receptor set was obtained from a human donor who had a prior SARS-CoV-2 infection.

The genes are TRBV27 and TRBJ2-3; D is possibly TRBD2 (6 bases). The CDR3 contains 15 residues. V was pared by 2 bases and J by 0 bases, with 9 bases between. Per germline, CDR1 MNHEY and CDR2 SMNVEV (reference sequence). The CDR3 nucleotides read TGTGCCAGCAGTTTAGCGGGGTCTAGCACAGATACGCAGTATTTT. The encoded protein is CASSLAGSSTDTQYF.

In regard to this clone: The identical CDR3 is also encoded by other nucleotide sequences in the sample. The chain joins TRBV7-2 to TRBJ1-2, with TRBD1 matching over 8 bases. The CDR3 covers 13 residues. J gave up 5 bases and V 1 base, and 0 bases lay outside the gene matches. Germline CDR1 SGHTA, CDR2 FQGNSA. The CDR3 loop is CASSLGQGYGYTF. The CDR3 DNA reads TGTGCCAGCAGCTTAGGACAGGGGTATGGCTACACCTTC.

V gene TRBV5-1 combines with J gene TRBJ2-2, with D possibly matching TRBD1 (6 bases). Trimming took off 1 base at V and 3 bases at J, with 10 bases between the two ends. Germline CDR1 and CDR2: SGHRS and YFSETQ. The CDR3 is made up of 15 amino acids. The CDR3 nucleotides are TGCGCCAGCAGCTTGTACAGGGTGGACACCGGGGAGCTGTTTTTT. Protein sequence: CASSLYRVDTGELFF.

V gene TRBV3-1 (or the pseudogene TRBV3-2) combines with J gene TRBJ2-3; possibly TRBD1 for D (5 bases). Germline V CDR1 and CDR2: LGHDT, YNNKEL (reference sequence). This CDR3 is 16 amino acids long. V dropped 1 base and J dropped 3 bases, with 14 bases sitting between them. CDR3 residues: CASSQGRSTGTDTQYF. The CDR3, as DNA: TGTGCCAGCAGCCAAGGTCGGTCCACAGGTACAGATACGCAGTATTTT.

The chain recombines TRBV4-3 with TRBJ2-2; TRBD1 agrees at 9 bases. The CDR3 has 17 residues. Losses at the gene ends were 1 base for V and 5 bases for J; bases not matched to a gene: 8. Germline loops: CDR1 LGHNA, CDR2 YSLEER. The CDR3 region has the DNA TGCGCCAGCAGCCAAGGAGGACAGGGGATTTTGACCGGGGAGCTGTTTTTT. Translated: CASSQGGQGILTGELFF.

The CDR3 reads CASSLYPYYGYTF. The DNA of the CDR3 is TGTGCCAGCAGCTTATATCCCTACTATGGCTACACCTTC. This chain uses TRBV11-2 with TRBJ1-2; D remains ambiguous. Trimming took off 2 bases at V and 3 bases at J, with 7 bases between the two ends. The CDR3 contains 13 residues. Germline V lookup: CDR1 SGHAT, CDR2 FQNNGV.

The CDR3 nucleotides read TGTGCCAGCTCACTCTCCCCCGGCCCCTACGAGCAGTACTTC. Amino acid sequence: CASSLSPGPYEQYF. The rearrangement links TRBV18 to TRBJ2-7; D ambiguous. The CDR3 is made up of 14 amino acids. V lost 4 bases and J 2 bases, leaving 12 bases between the germline ends. CDR1 is KGHSH, CDR2 LQKENI, per germline.

Regarding this clone: Other DNA sequences in this sample translate to the same CDR3. The chain has TRBV5-1 and TRBJ2-5; D gene uncertain. Deletions cut 0 bases from V and 5 bases from J, with 8 bases between. There are 13 residues in the CDR3. Germline CDR1 is SGHRS and CDR2 is YFSETQ. CDR3 in DNA: TGCGCCAGCAGCTTGGAAGGGCGGGAGACCCAGTACTTC. Its protein is CASSLEGRETQYF.

The chain uses TRBV7-3 and TRBJ2-3; TRBD2 matches at 15 bases. CDR1 and CDR2 from the germline V gene are SGHTA and FQGTGA. The CDR3 contains 16 residues. Trimming removed 4 bases from V and 4 bases from J; junction bases left unmatched: 3. This CDR3 reads CASSWTSGGAADTQYF. DNA of the CDR3: TGTGCCAGCAGCTGGACTAGCGGGGGGGCCGCAGATACGCAGTATTTT.

CDR3 bases: TGTGCCAGCAGGATAGGACAAGACACAGATACGCAGTATTTT. It yields the protein CASRIGQDTDTQYF. The V and J genes are TRBV5-4 and TRBJ2-3, with D tentatively TRBD1 (5 bases). From germline, CDR1 is SGHNT and CDR2 YYREEE (reference sequence). CDR3 length equals 14 residues. V was shortened by 5 bases and J by 2 bases, with 12 bases between the two germline ends.

J is TRBJ2-5 and V is TRBV5-1; 10 bases are a match to TRBD2. The CDR3 is 16 residues long. Germline V gene lookup returns CDR1 SGHRS and CDR2 YFSETQ. Germline trimming cut 1 base from V and 2 bases from J; bases unmatched to any gene: 5. Written as DNA, the CDR3 is TGCGCCAGCAGCTTGACCAGCGGGGGGGGACAAGAGACCCAGTACTTC. Its protein is CASSLTSGGGQETQYF.

The chain has TRBV30 and TRBJ2-1; D is unresolved. V lost 2 bases and J 8 bases, leaving 7 bases between the germline ends. Germline-derived CDR1 and CDR2 are GTSNPN and SVGIG (reference sequence). The CDR3 extends over 11 amino acids. The CDR3 DNA reads TGTGCCTGGAGTACCCTCCATGAGCAGTTCTTC. Its translation: CAWSTLHEQFF.

The V and J genes are TRBV7-3 and TRBJ1-6, with D tentatively TRBD1 (6 bases). Germline V CDR1 and CDR2: SGHTA, FQGTGA. The ends were cut back, 1 base at V and 9 bases at J, with 13 bases in the middle. The CDR3 runs 15 residues. CDR3 DNA sequence: TGTGCCAGCAGCTTAAACGGGGGGCTCGGTTCACCCCTCCACTTT. Translated: CASSLNGGLGSPLHF.

The chain has TRBV9 and TRBJ1-4; tentative D call: TRBD1 (5 bases). The germline V and J ends were trimmed by 0 bases and 12 bases, with 12 bases remaining between them. CDR3 length: 13 amino acids. From germline, CDR1 is SGDLS and CDR2 YYNGEE. In DNA form, the CDR3 reads TGTGCCAGCAGCGTAGCGGCCGGAGGGGAACTGTTTTTT. It encodes CASSVAAGGELFF.

This sequence joins TRBV2 and TRBJ2-7; D call uncertain. V lost 6 bases and J 5 bases, leaving 14 bases between the germline ends. There are 13 residues in the CDR3. Germline V lookup: CDR1 SNHLY, CDR2 FYNNEI. This chain's CDR3 is CASRIGSEHEQYF. CDR3 sequence (DNA): TGTGCCAGCAGAATCGGATCCGAGCACGAGCAGTACTTC.